The 8 T cell receptor beta chains below come from one sample, sequenced in a study of T cell changes during pregnancy in multiple sclerosis. Sequencing used immunoSEQ multiplex PCR; TCRdb keeps in-frame clones, though not all of them. The sample includes tens of thousands of clones, around 90% of them seen just once. The source was peripheral blood, collected in the first trimester of pregnancy. These receptors all come from a female donor with multiple sclerosis, enrolled in a pregnancy study.

The rearrangement links TRBV7-9 to TRBJ2-3, with D possibly TRBD1 on 6 matching bases. Per the germline V gene, CDR1 is SEHNR and CDR2 is FQNEAQ (reference sequence). Trimming shortened V by 5 bases and J by 5 bases, and 14 bases separated the two germline ends. The CDR3 has 14 residues. The CDR3 DNA follows: TGTGCCAGCAGCCTCGTCCTGGACAGAGATACGCAGTATTTT. Translation: CASSLVLDRDTQYF.

The rearrangement joins TRBV18 to TRBJ2-1; no reliable D call. Germline assignment: CDR1 KGHSH and CDR2 LQKENI. This CDR3 comprises 14 residues. With 2 bases removed from V and 5 bases from J, the gap between germline ends came to 10 bases. Written as DNA, the CDR3 is TGTGCCAGCTCACCATCGTTCGAGAACAATGAGCAGTTCTTC. This encodes CASSPSFENNEQFF.

The chain recombines TRBV14 with TRBJ2-7; 8 bases fit TRBD1. This CDR3 is 15 amino acids long. Germline CDR1 SGHDN, CDR2 FVKESK. J was trimmed by 3 bases and V by 4 bases; bases with no gene match: 8. The CDR3 loop reads CASSLRTGSNYEQYF. The DNA for the CDR3 is TGTGCCAGCAGCCTCCGGACAGGGTCCAACTACGAGCAGTACTTC. Full variable domain (rest looked up from reference TRBV14 and TRBJ2-7): EAGVTQFPSHSVIEKGQTVTLRCDPISGHDNLYWYRRVMGKEIKFLLHFVKESKQDESGMPNNRFLAERTGGTYSTLKVQPAELEDSGVYFCASSLRTGSNYEQYFGPGTRLTVT.

The J gene is TRBJ2-7, the V gene TRBV25-1, with D unclear. CDR3 size: 13 residues. Per the germline V gene, CDR1 is MGHDK and CDR2 is SYGVNS. V was clipped by 5 bases and J by 4 bases, with 12 bases between them. The CDR3 here is CASSPLQVYEQYF. CDR3 coding DNA: TGTGCCAGCAGTCCCCTCCAGGTGTACGAGCAGTACTTC.

The V gene is TRBV6-1, the J gene TRBJ2-1; 10 nucleotides line up with TRBD2. Germline lookup yields CDR1 MNHNS and CDR2 SASEGT. V was pared by 2 bases and J by 5 bases, with 3 bases of the junction left unmatched. The CDR3 runs to 15 residues. CDR3 region: CASSEPSGGHNEQFF. The CDR3, as DNA: TGTGCCAGCAGTGAACCTAGCGGGGGACACAATGAGCAGTTCTTC.

The chain combines TRBV5-1 with TRBJ2-1, with a weak D call TRBD2 (6 bases). Trimming shortened V by 1 base and J by 1 base, and 24 bases separated the two germline ends. CDR1 and CDR2 from the germline V gene are SGHRS and YFSETQ. The CDR3 loop spans 20 amino acids. In nucleotides, the CDR3 is TGCGCCAGCAGCTTGAACTCGGGCGGAATGAGCGGGCCTTCCTACAATGAGCAGTTCTTC. Its protein product is CASSLNSGGMSGPSYNEQFF.

The chain carries TRBV2 and TRBJ2-7, with D possibly matching TRBD1 (5 bases). This CDR3 has 15 residues. V shed 2 bases and J shed 2 bases, with 13 bases lying between them. Germline CDR1 and CDR2: SNHLY and FYNNEI. CDR3 region: CASSEQGPVAYEQYF. The CDR3 DNA follows: TGTGCCAGCAGTGAACAGGGTCCAGTCGCCTACGAGCAGTACTTC.

The chain combines TRBV7-2 with TRBJ2-7; D is ambiguous. CDR1 is SGHTA and CDR2 is FQGNSA in the germline V gene. CDR3 length: 13 residues. The V and J ends lost 5 bases and 2 bases respectively, with 10 bases between them. Here the CDR3 DNA reads TGTGCCAGCAGCCCATACATAACCTACGAGCAGTACTTC. It translates to CASSPYITYEQYF.